These 13 T cell receptor beta chains were sequenced from one sample in a study of Tregs in tolerant kidney transplant recipients. The assay was immunoSEQ multiplex PCR, and TCRdb's table has in-frame clones only and misses some. The repertoire has under 100,000 clones, just over 90% of them found once; the top ten carry 4.5% to 5%. The material sequenced was CD8+ T cells from blood. The receptor set was obtained from a human donor in good health.

This chain links TRBV4-2 with TRBJ2-3, with D perhaps matching TRBD1 (6 bases). CDR3 length: 17 residues. Looked up from germline, CDR1 is LGHNA and CDR2 is YNFKEQ. The V end lost 4 bases, the J end lost 5 bases, and 22 bases lay between the germline ends. DNA for the CDR3: TGTGCCAGCAGCCCCAGACCCCTACAGGGATTTCAAGATACGCAGTATTTT. This encodes CASSPRPLQGFQDTQYF.

The chain is built from TRBV28 and TRBJ2-7, with 7 bases aligning to TRBD2. The V segment lost 5 bases and the J segment 3 bases; nucleotides outside the gene matches: 7. The CDR3 consists of 14 residues. The V gene's germline CDR1 is MDHEN and CDR2 SYDVKM. CDR3 in amino acids: CASSNAGAVYEQYF. CDR3 nucleotide sequence: TGTGCCAGCAGTAATGCGGGAGCAGTCTACGAGCAGTACTTC.

The chain employs TRBV19 and TRBJ2-1; 9 bases are a match to TRBD1. CDR1 LNHDA and CDR2 SQIVND come from the germline V gene (reference sequence). The V segment lost 6 bases and the J segment 7 bases; nucleotides outside the gene matches: 4. The CDR3 totals 13 residues. CDR3 bases: TGTGCCAGTAGCAACAGGGGGCGGAATGAGCAGTTCTTC. Encoded protein: CASSNRGRNEQFF.

The V call is TRBV6-5, the J call TRBJ2-5; no reliable D call. The CDR3 loop spans 14 amino acids. Per the germline V gene, CDR1 is MNHEY and CDR2 is SVGAGI. Trimming stripped 0 bases from V and 4 bases from J, with 9 bases between. This CDR3 is CASSYSPGVETQYF. In DNA, the CDR3 is TGTGCCAGCAGTTACTCGCCAGGTGTAGAGACCCAGTACTTC.

The V gene is TRBV2, the J gene TRBJ2-5; D might be TRBD2 (6 bases). Germline V gene lookup returns CDR1 SNHLY and CDR2 FYNNEI. The CDR3 is made up of 14 amino acids. V was pared by 8 bases and J by 2 bases, with 15 bases between. The CDR3 sequence is CASGGWEEQETQYF. The CDR3 region has the DNA TGTGCCAGCGGGGGTTGGGAGGAACAAGAGACCCAGTACTTC.

This clone has only one observation. This chain links TRBV10-1 with TRBJ2-1, with D possibly being TRBD2 (6 bases). This CDR3 has 13 amino acids. V was clipped by 6 bases and J by 6 bases, with 12 bases between them. CDR1 WNHNN and CDR2 SYGVQD come from the germline V gene (reference sequence). The CDR3 sequence: CASRGSGGNEQFF. For the CDR3, the DNA is TGCGCCAGCAGGGGGTCCGGGGGCAATGAGCAGTTCTTC.

This clone occurred many times. The rearrangement links TRBV11-2 to TRBJ2-7, with D possibly being TRBD1 (6 bases). In germline, CDR1 is SGHAT, CDR2 FQNNGV. This CDR3 spans 16 amino acids. The V gene lost 0 bases and the J gene lost 3 bases, with 15 bases spanning the gap. The CDR3 here is CASSLEGRGGFYEQYF. CDR3 nucleotide sequence: TGTGCCAGCAGCTTAGAGGGCAGGGGCGGATTCTACGAGCAGTACTTC.

The chain joins TRBV5-5 to TRBJ1-5; 7 bases map to TRBD1. CDR1 and CDR2 (germline): SGHKS, YYEKEE (reference sequence). The CDR3 is made up of 14 amino acids. V lost 1 base and J lost 5; bases outside the gene matches: 3. As DNA, the CDR3 is TGTGCCAGCAGCTTGCAGGGGGTGGATCAGCCCCAGCATTTT. Amino acids: CASSLQGVDQPQHF.

The CDR3 spells CASSYNAAEQFF. CDR3 DNA: TGTGCCAGCAGCTATAACGCTGCTGAGCAGTTCTTC. The V call is TRBV5-6, the J call TRBJ2-1, with unresolved D. CDR3 length: 12 residues. Trimming stripped 3 bases from V and 9 bases from J, with 10 bases between. Germline lookup yields CDR1 SGHDT and CDR2 YYEEEE.

This rearrangement joins TRBV4-1 to TRBJ2-7; unclear D gene. Germline V CDR1 and CDR2: MGHRA, YSYEKL. The length of the CDR3 is 15 residues. Trimming stripped 0 bases from V and 3 bases from J, with 12 bases between. CDR3 bases: TGCGCCAGCAGCCAAGATCGTAGTGGGGACTACGAGCAGTACTTC. Translating it yields CASSQDRSGDYEQYF.

The rearrangement joins TRBV19 to TRBJ1-1, with TRBD1 as a possible D gene (5 bases). The CDR3 totals 15 residues. Germline V gene sequence: CDR1 LNHDA, CDR2 SQIVND (reference sequence). V was shortened by 6 bases and J by 8 bases, with 22 bases between the two germline ends. The CDR3 loop reads CASSISLGRAWEAFF. DNA of the CDR3: TGTGCCAGTAGCATATCCCTCGGCAGGGCTTGGGAAGCTTTCTTT. The full variable domain, its missing parts supplied by reference TRBV19 and TRBJ1-1, is DGGITQSPKYLFRKEGQNVTLSCEQNLNHDAMYWYRQDPGQGLRLIYYSQIVNDFQKGDIAEGYSVSREKKESFPLTVTSAQKNPTAFYLCASSISLGRAWEAFFGQGTRLTVV.

The chain couples TRBV2 to TRBJ1-1; possible D gene TRBD1, 6 bases. Germline assignment: CDR1 SNHLY and CDR2 FYNNEI. This CDR3 comprises 13 residues. Trimming took off 11 bases at V and 7 bases at J, with 20 bases between the two ends. The CDR3 DNA is TGTGCCTCCCCGAGGGGGGGATACGGTGAAGCTTTCTTT. Translated, it gives CASPRGGYGEAFF.

This clone was seen a few times. This sequence joins TRBV2 and TRBJ2-2, with 8 bases matching TRBD2. The junction had 8 bases not matched to a gene; V was cut back by 2 bases and J by 0 bases. This CDR3 contains 18 residues. CDR1 SNHLY and CDR2 FYNNEI come from the germline V gene. As DNA, the CDR3 is TGTGCCAGCAGTGAATCGGCCGGTAGCGGGACGAACACCGGGGAGCTGTTTTTT. Protein: CASSESAGSGTNTGELFF.